This TCR beta chain was captured in a study of diagnostic markers for celiac disease (dated by TCRdb to the early 2020s). Sequencing was performed on an Illumina MiSeq. TCRdb reprocessed the reads and assigns one entry to each CDR3 protein sequence, leaving out DNA. The sample table includes about 780 distinct CDR3 sequences. In total, the top ten clones hold 40% to 50% of the sample. As to this clonotype: It lacks a known antigen.

For CDR1 and CDR2, the germline V gene lists SGHRS and YFSETQ. CDR3 length: 15 amino acids, cysteine to phenylalanine. No DNA was logged. The receptor was derived from a human donor. This table probably holds off-target reads from a library built for another chain. The chain is encoded by TRBV5-1 joined to TRBJ1-1; TCRdb designates TRBD1, a call that cannot be tested without DNA. Sequenced: either unsorted cells or a sorted T cell fraction (not recorded which). This receptor carries the CDR3 CASSLGFGHASEAFF. The full variable domain, with segments outside the CDR3 supplied by the reference TRBV5-1 and TRBJ1-1 proteins, appears as KAGVTQTPRYLIKTRGQQVTLSCSPISGHRSVSWYQQTPGQGLQFLFEYFSETQRNKGNFPGRFSGRQFSNSRSEMNVSTLELGDSALYLCASSLGFGHASEAFFGQGTRLTVV.